This TCR beta chain stems from a study of technical replicates of blood from a few donors (dated by TCRdb to about 2017). Library preparation employed the immunoSEQ multiplex PCR assay. TCRdb re-hosts the immuneACCESS table, in-frame sequences only. Its copies lack some clones; in the studies checked, an unresolved V gene accounts for under half of them, and the cause for the rest is not known. The sample data list more than 80,000 clones, and under 97% of these were observed just once. The ten largest clones take up over 0.2% of the sample. The sample holds one count of this clone. It has no known antigen specificity. No much larger clone exists at a distance of one base, and base qualities are not known. Including cysteine and phenylalanine, the CDR3 has 13 amino acids. Just CDR3 DNA is preserved here, 39 bases in frame from base 1. The germline V gene sets CDR1 to SGHAT and CDR2 to FQNNGV. Trimming removed 1 base from V and 3 bases from J, leaving 3 bases between the germline ends.

Material for sequencing was T cells isolated from PBMCs. The sequence joins TRBV11-2 to TRBJ2-2, with the D gene not clear enough to name. The sequence was collected from a human donor in good health. The CDR3 here reads CASSLADTGELFF. The DNA reads TGTGCCAGCAGCTTAGCGGACACCGGGGAGCTGTTTTTT.